These T cell receptor beta chains were read from a single sample in a study of shared T cell receptors in the human thymus. Using immunoSEQ multiplex PCR, the repertoire was profiled, and TCRdb retains in-frame clones only, with some absent. The sample lists 700,000 to 750,000 clones, 70% to 90% occurring once. These data were likewise used in another study, on human thymus T cells.

Material for sequencing was thymocytes. The source of these receptors is a girl less than two years old with a congenital heart defect. Both conserved end residues are part of each CDR3. The order of the fields is J gene, V gene, D gene, clone size, CDR3 protein, CDR3 DNA. A D gene is named only where the DNA matches it firmly. Clone size, where shown, is once, few, many, or a class for clones that have expanded.

TRBJ1-6	TRBV4-3	-	-	CASSQDRSLETSPLHF	TGCGCCAGCAGCCAAGATAGGTCCCTAGAAACTTCACCCCTCCACTTT
TRBJ1-5	TRBV6-6	-	-	CASTKDARGHQPQHF	TGTGCCAGCACTAAAGACGCAAGGGGTCATCAGCCCCAGCATTTT
TRBJ2-1	TRBV11-1	-	-	CACRQASVEQFF	TGTGCCTGTCGACAGGCGTCGGTAGAGCAGTTCTTC
TRBJ1-1	TRBV4-1	-	-	CASSQVQGQKNTEAFF	TGCGCCAGCAGCCAAGTCCAGGGGCAGAAGAACACTGAAGCTTTCTTT
TRBJ1-5	TRBV9	-	-	CASSVGGEGAQPQHF	TGTGCCAGCAGCGTAGGGGGGGAGGGTGCCCAGCCCCAGCATTTT
TRBJ2-7	TRBV27	-	-	CASTGQNLYEQYF	TGTGCCAGCACTGGACAGAATCTCTACGAGCAGTACTTC
TRBJ1-3	TRBV2	-	-	CASSAVGARSSGNTIYF	TGTGCCAGCAGTGCCGTTGGGGCGCGCAGCTCTGGAAACACCATATATTTT
TRBJ1-1	TRBV5-8	-	few	CASSLRGTRTTEAFF	TGTGCCAGCAGCTTGCGGGGGACCAGAACGACTGAAGCTTTCTTT
TRBJ2-5	TRBV7-8	-	-	CASSKGELGETQYF	TGTGCCAGCAGCAAAGGCGAGCTAGGAGAGACCCAGTACTTC
TRBJ2-5	TRBV5-5	-	-	CASSLVSSGSQETQYF	TGTGCCAGCAGCTTGGTCAGTTCAGGGTCCCAAGAGACCCAGTACTTC
TRBJ1-2	TRBV7-9	-	-	CASSLPSLETAANYGYTF	TGTGCCAGCAGCTTACCCTCCCTAGAGACCGCAGCTAACTATGGCTACACCTTC
TRBJ1-1	TRBV5-6	TRBD1	-	CASSLPKTGGLNTEAFF	TGTGCCAGCAGCCTCCCGAAGACAGGGGGCTTGAACACTGAAGCTTTCTTT
TRBJ2-7	TRBV9	-	once	CASSVGGRDTETYEQYF	TGTGCCAGCAGCGTAGGGGGCCGGGACACTGAAACCTACGAGCAGTACTTC
TRBJ1-3	TRBV7-9	TRBD1	few	CASSLDREGNTIYF	TGTGCCAGCAGCTTGGACAGGGAAGGAAACACCATATATTTT
TRBJ2-1	TRBV6-5	-	-	CASSSGKQGPYNEQFF	TGTGCCAGCAGTTCTGGGAAACAGGGCCCCTACAATGAGCAGTTCTTC
TRBJ1-5	TRBV15	TRBD1	-	CATSRGDRTGQPQHF	TGTGCCACCAGCAGAGGGGACAGGACCGGGCAGCCCCAGCATTTT
TRBJ2-5	TRBV15	TRBD2	-	CATNPSGGGETQYF	TGTGCCACCAACCCGTCGGGGGGTGGGGAGACCCAGTACTTC
TRBJ1-2	TRBV11-2	TRBD1	-	CASSLTGDYGYTF	TGTGCCAGCAGCTTGACAGGGGACTATGGCTACACCTTC
TRBJ1-6	TRBV7-6	TRBD1	once	CASSSGTADNSPLHF	TGTGCCAGCAGCTCAGGGACAGCTGATAATTCACCCCTCCACTTT
TRBJ1-5	TRBV28	TRBD1	-	CASSHARDSPNRYSNQPQHF	TGTGCCAGCAGCCACGCCCGGGACAGCCCGAACCGTTATAGCAATCAGCCCCAGCATTTT
TRBJ1-5	TRBV27	TRBD1	-	CASSRTGDKSQPQHF	TGTGCCAGCAGTCGGACAGGGGATAAGAGTCAGCCCCAGCATTTT
TRBJ1-2	TRBV4-1	-	once	CASSQVHFTGRGYTF	TGCGCCAGCAGCCAAGTTCACTTCACAGGCAGAGGCTACACCTTC
TRBJ1-4	TRBV6-1	-	few	CASSEEWDTREKLFF	TGTGCCAGCAGTGAAGAGTGGGACACGCGTGAAAAACTGTTTTTT
TRBJ2-7	TRBV5-1	-	few	CASTNDSNSSYEQYF	TGCGCCAGCACCAATGACAGCAATAGCTCCTACGAGCAGTACTTC
TRBJ1-6	TRBV6-1	-	-	CASSATLGSNSPLHF	TGTGCCAGCAGTGCGACACTGGGGAGCAATTCACCCCTCCACTTT
TRBJ2-4	TRBV10-1	TRBD1	once	CASSKDRGLQNIQYF	TGCGCCAGCAGTAAGGACAGGGGATTGCAAAACATTCAGTACTTC
TRBJ1-1	TRBV19	TRBD1	few	CASSMGHRRTGSVGEAFF	TGTGCCAGTAGTATGGGCCACCGAAGGACAGGGAGCGTTGGTGAAGCTTTCTTT
TRBJ2-3	TRBV7-2	-	-	CAGGDGNTDTQYF	TGTGCCGGCGGCGACGGCAACACAGATACGCAGTATTTT
TRBJ1-5	TRBV2	-	-	CASSETVRDDQPQHF	TGTGCCAGCAGTGAAACGGTACGGGATGACCAGCCCCAGCATTTT
TRBJ2-1	TRBV15	TRBD2	-	CATRGVGLAGGSSYNEQFF	TGTGCCACCAGAGGGGTGGGACTAGCGGGGGGGAGCTCCTACAATGAGCAGTTCTTC
TRBJ1-2	TRBV5-4	-	few	CASSLGPNYGYTF	TGTGCCAGCAGCTTGGGGCCGAACTATGGCTACACCTTC
TRBJ1-6	TRBV5-5	-	-	CASSYYDRSNSPLHF	TGTGCCAGCAGCTACTATGACAGGTCTAATTCACCCCTCCACTTT
TRBJ1-2	TRBV19	-	-	CASSRRMNEQGGYTF	TGTGCCAGTAGTCGAAGGATGAATGAACAGGGTGGCTACACCTTC
TRBJ1-2	TRBV9	TRBD1	-	CASSVSPGGYGYTF	TGTGCCAGCAGCGTATCCCCAGGGGGTTATGGCTACACCTTC
TRBJ1-2	TRBV18	TRBD1	-	CASSPDRGLRGYTF	TGTGCCAGCTCACCGGACAGGGGGCTCAGGGGCTACACCTTC
TRBJ1-1	TRBV29-1	TRBD1	-	CSVPSGTGSWESEAFF	TGCAGCGTTCCCTCCGGGACAGGGAGTTGGGAATCTGAAGCTTTCTTT
TRBJ1-1	TRBV5-1	-	-	CASSRWSHTEAFF	TGCGCCAGCAGCAGGTGGAGCCACACTGAAGCTTTCTTT
TRBJ1-1	TRBV29-1	-	-	CSVEDSVPNTEAFF	TGCAGCGTTGAAGATTCGGTGCCGAACACTGAAGCTTTCTTT
TRBJ1-1	TRBV9	-	-	CASSVAPGYEAEAFF	TGTGCCAGCAGCGTAGCTCCAGGGTACGAGGCTGAAGCTTTCTTT
TRBJ1-5	TRBV9	-	few	CASSLGGGSLPQHF	TGTGCCAGCAGCCTCGGGGGGGGTTCTCTGCCCCAGCATTTT
TRBJ2-5	TRBV4-1	-	-	CASSHKCSGAGEGETQYF	TGCGCCAGCAGCCATAAATGCTCGGGGGCGGGGGAAGGAGAGACCCAGTACTTC
TRBJ2-1	TRBV20-1	TRBD1	-	CSARDLRGLVF	TGCAGTGCTAGAGACCTCAGGGGGCTTGTCTTC
TRBJ1-1	TRBV6-6	-	few	CASSYPHGQQNTEAFF	TGTGCCAGCAGTTACCCTCACGGACAGCAGAACACTGAAGCTTTCTTT
TRBJ1-2	TRBV11-2	-	-	CASSLERELYGYTF	TGTGCCAGCAGCTTAGAACGGGAACTCTATGGCTACACCTTC
TRBJ2-1	TRBV6-5	-	-	CASAPPGPYYNEQFF	TGTGCCAGCGCGCCTCCGGGTCCATATTACAATGAGCAGTTCTTC